This T cell receptor (beta chain) was found in a study of cytomegalovirus exposure and HLA in healthy donors. Study observations and caveats: TCR beta sequences reportedly predicted most subjects' HLA-A and HLA-B alleles accurately.

There are 15 residues in the CDR3. From germline, CDR1 is SEHNR and CDR2 FQNEAQ (reference sequence). Among the donors, all were healthy bone marrow donors. A remark on this clone: Its antigen is as yet unknown. Germline is not matched at one junction end, which may reflect a read error.

A multiplex PCR was run with 60 Vbeta primers and 13 Jbeta primers. The data were produced by immunoSEQ multiplex PCR, yet TCRdb's version contains in-frame clones alone and is incomplete. Found here are approximately 190,000 clones, 75% to 85% of them singletons; the top ten hold approximately 0.74%. The chain carries TRBV7-9 and TRBJ2-5; TRBD1 might be the D (6 bases). Sequencing was done on a sample of PBMCs. This clonotype originated in a woman aged 18-35 years in good health and CMV-seronegative. CDR3 DNA: TGTGCCAGCAGCTGGCCGCAGGGGCAGGAAGAGATCCAGTACTTC. Encoded protein: CASSWPQGQEEIQYF.